Listed here are 30 T cell receptor beta chains from one sample, sequenced in a study of blood T cell repertoires in COVID-19. Measured with immunoSEQ multiplex PCR; TCRdb has only the in-frame clones, and not every one. The table includes around 46,000 clones, 65% to 85% detected once. What was sequenced was peripheral blood. The receptors come from a human donor with active or convalescent COVID-19. The donor label of this sample is uncertain.

The sample holds a few counts of this clone. The genes are TRBV9 and TRBJ2-7; 10 nucleotides line up with TRBD2. The CDR3 is 16 amino acids. Germline V lookup: CDR1 SGDLS, CDR2 YYNGEE. Trimming removed 4 bases from V and 3 bases from J; junction bases left unmatched: 10. CDR3 residues: CASSKGALAGDYEQYF. The DNA of the CDR3 is TGTGCCAGCAGCAAAGGGGCTCTAGCGGGAGACTACGAGCAGTACTTC.

This chain uses TRBV19 with TRBJ1-1; no reliable D call. The CDR3 length is 17 residues. Trimming left V 6 bases short and J 1 base short, with 21 bases between. Per the germline V gene, CDR1 is LNHDA and CDR2 is SQIVND (reference sequence). CDR3 in DNA: TGTGCCAGTAGGCACTCGCGTGGAGGTGGGTGGAACACTGAAGCTTTCTTT. It codes for CASRHSRGGGWNTEAFF. Filled out from reference TRBV19 and TRBJ1-1, the complete variable domain reads DGGITQSPKYLFRKEGQNVTLSCEQNLNHDAMYWYRQDPGQGLRLIYYSQIVNDFQKGDIAEGYSVSREKKESFPLTVTSAQKNPTAFYLCASRHSRGGGWNTEAFFGQGTRLTVV.

This rearrangement joins TRBV6-5 to TRBJ1-4, with 9 bases matching TRBD1. V was clipped by 8 bases and J by 7 bases; unmatched bases: 11. This CDR3 contains 15 residues. Germline V lookup: CDR1 MNHEY, CDR2 SVGAGI. CDR3 sequence (DNA): TGTGCCAGCGTATACTTGGACAGGGGTCGTGAAAAACTGTTTTTT. Translation gives CASVYLDRGREKLFF.

This clone was recorded a few times. The V and J genes are TRBV4-3 and TRBJ2-1; no definite D call. Germline V gene lookup returns CDR1 LGHNA and CDR2 YSLEER. The CDR3 sequence is 13 residues long. V was clipped by 0 bases and J by 6 bases, with 6 bases between them. The CDR3 is CASSQEASNEQFF. In DNA, the CDR3 is TGCGCCAGCAGCCAAGAGGCCAGCAATGAGCAGTTCTTC.

V gene TRBV11-3 combines with J gene TRBJ1-1, with D possibly matching TRBD1 (6 bases). Looked up from germline, CDR1 is SGHNT and CDR2 is YENEEA. Trimming took off 1 base at V and 5 bases at J, with 11 bases between the two ends. CDR3 length equals 14 residues. The CDR3 coding sequence is TGTGCCAGCAGCTTAGGCGGGGGGCTGACTGAAGCTTTCTTT. This encodes CASSLGGGLTEAFF.

This clone turned up a few times. This chain uses TRBV4-2 with TRBJ2-5; the D is unclear. Germline assignment: CDR1 LGHNA and CDR2 YNFKEQ. V dropped 0 bases and J dropped 1 base, with 9 bases sitting between them. CDR3 size: 15 residues. The CDR3 here is CASSQDALSQETQYF. In DNA, the CDR3 is TGTGCCAGCAGCCAAGATGCATTGAGCCAAGAGACCCAGTACTTC.

This clone was seen a single time. This rearrangement joins TRBV30 to TRBJ2-1; 13 bases line up with TRBD2. Losses at the gene ends were 2 bases for V and 12 bases for J; bases not matched to a gene: 4. The CDR3 runs 13 residues. Germline assignment: CDR1 GTSNPN and CDR2 SVGIG (reference sequence). The CDR3 protein is CAWSTGTSGMQFF. The CDR3 bases are TGTGCCTGGAGTACTGGGACTAGCGGGATGCAGTTCTTC.

The rearrangement joins TRBV19 to TRBJ1-5, with TRBD1 as a possible D gene (5 bases). The CDR3 extends over 15 amino acids. Germline V gene data show CDR1 as LNHDA and CDR2 as SQIVND (reference sequence). Trimming took off 3 bases at V and 7 bases at J, with 16 bases between the two ends. CDR3 sequence (DNA): TGTGCCAGTAGTATTTCGGGGGGGGGTAGACAGCCCCAGCATTTT. It yields the protein CASSISGGGRQPQHF.

The gene calls are TRBV29-1 and TRBJ2-1, with D unclear. Trimming pared 7 bases from V and 5 bases from J, leaving 9 bases between. Germline CDR1 is SQVTM and CDR2 is ANQGSEA. The CDR3 is 11 amino acids. This CDR3 reads CSATDNNEQFF. CDR3 coding DNA: TGCAGCGCTACAGATAACAATGAGCAGTTCTTC.

V is TRBV5-8 and J is TRBJ2-1; TRBD2 aligns across 12 bases. The V and J ends lost 4 bases and 0 bases, in that order; junction bases with no gene match: 5. Germline V gene data show CDR1 as SGHTS and CDR2 as YDEGEE. The CDR3 is 17 residues long. The CDR3 spells CASSRGLAGPSYNEQFF. The DNA of the CDR3 is TGTGCCAGCAGCCGCGGACTAGCGGGGCCCTCCTACAATGAGCAGTTCTTC.

The V gene is TRBV7-9, the J gene TRBJ2-7; 8 nucleotides agree with TRBD1. CDR1 is SEHNR and CDR2 is FQNEAQ in the germline V gene (reference sequence). CDR3 size: 16 residues. Trimming removed 1 base from V and 3 bases from J; junction bases left unmatched: 8. The CDR3 DNA is TGTGCCAGCAGCTTAGATTTCAAGGGACAGGACTACGAGCAGTACTTC. Its protein is CASSLDFKGQDYEQYF.

The chain combines TRBV5-1 with TRBJ2-3, with D maybe TRBD1 (5 bases). In germline, CDR1 is SGHRS, CDR2 YFSETQ. Trimming left V 0 bases short and J 8 bases short, with 10 bases between. The CDR3 has 13 amino acids. The CDR3 spells CASSLGQLVTQYF. As DNA, the CDR3 is TGCGCCAGCAGCTTGGGACAGTTGGTTACGCAGTATTTT.

CDR3 amino acids: CASSYGLAGVVDTQYF. Written as DNA, the CDR3 is TGTGCCAGCAGTTATGGACTAGCGGGAGTGGTAGATACGCAGTATTTT. V is TRBV3-1 (or the pseudogene TRBV3-2) and J is TRBJ2-3; 13 bases are a match to TRBD2. The CDR3 is 16 amino acids. The germline gives CDR1 LGHDT, CDR2 YNNKEL (reference sequence). The junction had 8 bases not matched to a gene; V was cut back by 6 bases and J by 5 bases.

The V gene is TRBV5-8, the J gene TRBJ2-1, with 9 bases aligning to TRBD2. The CDR3 runs 16 residues. Losses at the gene ends were 2 bases for V and 7 bases for J; bases not matched to a gene: 10. Germline V gives CDR1 SGHTS, CDR2 YDEGEE. The CDR3 DNA sequence: TGTGCCAGCAGCTTTTGGCCGGCGGGAGGGGCGAATGAGCAGTTCTTC. As protein: CASSFWPAGGANEQFF.

The gene calls are TRBV5-1 and TRBJ1-2; D may be TRBD1 (5 bases). CDR1 is SGHRS, CDR2 YFSETQ, per germline. Trimming cost V 0 bases and J 1 base, with 7 bases left between them. This CDR3 has 14 residues. In DNA, the CDR3 is TGCGCCAGCAGCTTGGGACAGTATAACTATGGCTACACCTTC. This sequence encodes CASSLGQYNYGYTF.

The rearrangement uses TRBV24-1 and TRBJ1-5; maybe TRBD1 (5 bases). The germline CDR1 and CDR2 sequences are KGHDR and SFDVKD. Trimming left V 10 bases short and J 7 bases short, with 16 bases between. This CDR3 contains 13 residues. This chain's CDR3 is CATAAEGAQPQHF. The CDR3 DNA sequence: TGTGCCACGGCTGCGGAAGGGGCCCAGCCCCAGCATTTT.

This clone was observed once. The chain has TRBV6-2 or TRBV6-3 and TRBJ2-7; D gene ambiguous. V lost 0 bases and J 3 bases, leaving 18 bases between the germline ends. CDR3 length: 17 amino acids. CDR1 is MNHEY, CDR2 SVGEGT, per germline. CDR3 coding DNA: TGTGCCAGCAGTTACTCGGTCCAAGAGAACAGCCTCTACGAGCAGTACTTC. Encoded protein: CASSYSVQENSLYEQYF.

The chain joins TRBV19 to TRBJ1-5; 9 bases match TRBD1. This CDR3 contains 17 residues. CDR1 is LNHDA and CDR2 is SQIVND in the germline V gene (reference sequence). V gave up 4 bases and J gave up 1 base; unmatched junction bases: 8. CDR3 sequence reads: CASSNDRGISSNQPQHF. The CDR3 DNA sequence: TGTGCCAGTAGTAATGACAGGGGGATATCCAGCAATCAGCCCCAGCATTTT.

This clone is large within its sample. The chain uses TRBV6-6 and TRBJ1-2, with TRBD1 matching over 8 bases. The CDR3 consists of 15 residues. Germline V gene lookup returns CDR1 MNHNY and CDR2 SVGAGI (reference sequence). Trimming at V came to 4 bases and at J to 7 bases, leaving 11 bases not matched to a gene. CDR3 nucleotide sequence: TGTGCCAGCAGTTCAGGGGGCCCCAGGATAGCTGGCTACACCTTC. As protein: CASSSGGPRIAGYTF.

This clone was counted once. The chain couples TRBV4-3 to TRBJ1-2, with 9 positions matching TRBD1. Germline-derived CDR1 and CDR2 are LGHNA and YSLEER. V gave up 5 bases and J gave up 4 bases; unmatched junction bases: 2. The CDR3 totals 13 residues. Written as DNA, the CDR3 is TGCGCCAGCAGCACGACAGGGGGCTATGGCTACACCTTC. Protein sequence: CASSTTGGYGYTF.

V is TRBV19 and J is TRBJ1-2, with unresolved D. This CDR3 has 17 amino acids. From germline, CDR1 is LNHDA and CDR2 SQIVND (reference sequence). Trimming shortened V by 0 bases and J by 2 bases, and 16 bases separated the two germline ends. For the CDR3, the DNA is TGTGCCAGTAGTATAGATGGTCGAGCTTTCGTCAACTATGGCTACACCTTC. Translating gives CASSIDGRAFVNYGYTF.

The rearrangement joins TRBV5-1 to TRBJ2-5, with D maybe TRBD2 (6 bases). This CDR3 has 16 residues. The V gene lost 1 base and the J gene lost 2 bases, with 15 bases spanning the gap. The germline V gene has CDR1 SGHRS and CDR2 YFSETQ. Here the CDR3 reads CASSLTTEGRQETQYF. DNA for the CDR3: TGCGCCAGCAGCTTGACGACGGAGGGGAGGCAAGAGACCCAGTACTTC.

V and J are TRBV2 and TRBJ1-5; the match to TRBD1 covers 8 bases. Germline assignment: CDR1 SNHLY and CDR2 FYNNEI. Unmatched junction bases numbered 4, after V lost 7 bases and J lost 2 bases. This CDR3 contains 14 residues. The CDR3: CASNQDRGNQPQHF. CDR3 DNA sequence: TGTGCCAGCAACCAGGACAGGGGCAATCAGCCCCAGCATTTT.

The rearrangement uses TRBV18 and TRBJ2-7; D may be TRBD1 (6 bases). Germline CDR1 is KGHSH and CDR2 is LQKENI. Trimming took 0 bases from V and 2 from J, leaving 14 bases between them. The CDR3 runs 16 residues. This CDR3 reads CASSPPNRAGAYEQYF. The CDR3 DNA follows: TGTGCCAGCTCACCACCAAACAGGGCTGGGGCCTACGAGCAGTACTTC.

The genes are TRBV11-2 and TRBJ2-1; D might be TRBD1 (5 bases). V lost 0 bases, J lost 12 bases, and 15 bases lay in between. Germline CDR1 SGHAT, CDR2 FQNNGV. The CDR3 extends over 14 amino acids. CDR3 loop: CASSLDASVGRQFF. Written as DNA, the CDR3 is TGTGCCAGCAGCTTAGACGCCTCAGTGGGGCGGCAGTTCTTC.

The sample holds a few counts of this clone. This rearrangement joins TRBV14 to TRBJ2-3; D is ambiguous. The V gene lost 4 bases and the J gene lost 2 bases, with 16 bases spanning the gap. The germline V gene has CDR1 SGHDN and CDR2 FVKESK. The CDR3 contains 16 residues. DNA for the CDR3: TGTGCCAGCAGCCCCCGGCTCAAGCGATACACAGATACGCAGTATTTT. Translated: CASSPRLKRYTDTQYF.

The rearrangement joins TRBV28 to TRBJ1-1; D is unclear. V was clipped by 3 bases and J by 1 base, with 9 bases between them. This CDR3 has 14 residues. Germline assignment: CDR1 MDHEN and CDR2 SYDVKM. The CDR3: CASSFPTGNTEAFF. The CDR3 DNA reads TGTGCCAGCAGTTTCCCTACGGGGAACACTGAAGCTTTCTTT.

V is TRBV9 and J is TRBJ1-6; D unclear. This CDR3 is built from 14 residues. Germline assignment: CDR1 SGDLS and CDR2 YYNGEE. V dropped 2 bases and J dropped 11 bases, with 14 bases sitting between them. The CDR3 loop reads CASSVGQKSPPLHF. The CDR3, as DNA: TGTGCCAGCAGCGTTGGTCAGAAATCTCCACCCCTCCACTTT. The whole variable domain, remainder taken from reference TRBV9 and TRBJ1-6, is DSGVTQTPKHLITATGQRVTLRCSPRSGDLSVYWYQQSLDQGLQFLIQYYNGEERAKGNILERFSAQQFPDLHSELNLSSLELGDSALYFCASSVGQKSPPLHFGNGTRLTVT.

The rearrangement uses TRBV11-3 and TRBJ2-2, with D unclear. There are 15 residues in the CDR3. Looked up from germline, CDR1 is SGHNT and CDR2 is YENEEA. V lost 5 bases and J lost 5, with 15 bases in between. The CDR3 sequence is CASSPGSATTGELFF. The CDR3, as DNA: TGTGCCAGCAGCCCCGGGTCCGCCACAACCGGGGAGCTGTTTTTT.

This chain links TRBV7-8 with TRBJ2-1; D perhaps matches TRBD2 (6 bases). V was shortened by 0 bases and J by 6 bases, with 6 bases between the two germline ends. The CDR3 runs to 13 residues. CDR1 is SGHVS and CDR2 is FQNEAQ in the germline V gene. As DNA, the CDR3 is TGTGCCAGCAGCTTAGCGGGGGGCAATGAGCAGTTCTTC. As protein: CASSLAGGNEQFF.